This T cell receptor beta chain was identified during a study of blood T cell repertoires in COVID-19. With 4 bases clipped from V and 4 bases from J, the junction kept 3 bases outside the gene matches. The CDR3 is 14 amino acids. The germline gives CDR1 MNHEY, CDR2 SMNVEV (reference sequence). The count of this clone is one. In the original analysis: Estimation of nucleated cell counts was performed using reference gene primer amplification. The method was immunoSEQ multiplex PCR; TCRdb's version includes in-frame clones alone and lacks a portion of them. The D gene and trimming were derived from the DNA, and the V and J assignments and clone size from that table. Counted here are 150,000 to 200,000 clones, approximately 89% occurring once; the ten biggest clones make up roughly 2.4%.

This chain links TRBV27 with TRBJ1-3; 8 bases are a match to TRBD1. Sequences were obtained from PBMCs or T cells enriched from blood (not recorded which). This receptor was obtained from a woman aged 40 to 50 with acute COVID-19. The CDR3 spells CASSYRQGGNTIYF. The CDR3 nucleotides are TGTGCCAGCAGTTATCGACAGGGGGGAAACACCATATATTTT.